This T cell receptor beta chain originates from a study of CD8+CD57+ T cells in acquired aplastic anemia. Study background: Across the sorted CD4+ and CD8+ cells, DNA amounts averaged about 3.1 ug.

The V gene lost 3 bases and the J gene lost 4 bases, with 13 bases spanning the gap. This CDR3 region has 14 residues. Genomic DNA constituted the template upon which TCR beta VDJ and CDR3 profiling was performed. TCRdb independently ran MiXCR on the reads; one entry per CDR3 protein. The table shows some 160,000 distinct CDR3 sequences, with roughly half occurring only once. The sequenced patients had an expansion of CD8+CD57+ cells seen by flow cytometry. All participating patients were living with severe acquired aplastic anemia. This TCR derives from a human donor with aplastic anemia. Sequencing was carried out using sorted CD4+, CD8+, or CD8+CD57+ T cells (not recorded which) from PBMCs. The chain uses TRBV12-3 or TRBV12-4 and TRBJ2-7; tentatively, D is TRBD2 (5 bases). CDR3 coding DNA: TGTGCCAGCAGTTTTTCGGCATCGGGGTACGAGCAGTACTTC. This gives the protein CASSFSASGYEQYF.